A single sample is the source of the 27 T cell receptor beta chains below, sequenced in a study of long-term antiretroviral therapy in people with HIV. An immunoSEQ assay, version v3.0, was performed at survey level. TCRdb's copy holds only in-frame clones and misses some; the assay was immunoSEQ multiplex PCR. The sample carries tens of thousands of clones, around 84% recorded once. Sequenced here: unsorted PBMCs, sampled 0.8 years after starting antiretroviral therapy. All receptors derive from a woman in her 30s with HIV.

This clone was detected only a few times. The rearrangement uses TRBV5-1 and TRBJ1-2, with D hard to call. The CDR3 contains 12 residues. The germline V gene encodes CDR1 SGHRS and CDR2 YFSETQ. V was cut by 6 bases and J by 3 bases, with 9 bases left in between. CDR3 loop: CASKDSYYGYTF. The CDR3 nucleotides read TGCGCCAGCAAGGACTCTTACTATGGCTACACCTTC.

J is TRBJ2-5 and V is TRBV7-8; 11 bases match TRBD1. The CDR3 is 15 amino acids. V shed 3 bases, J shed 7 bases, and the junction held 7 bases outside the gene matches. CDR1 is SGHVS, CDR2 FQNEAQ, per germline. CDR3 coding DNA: TGTGCCAGCAGCTTGGGACAGGGGGGTCCTCGGACCCAGTACTTC. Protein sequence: CASSLGQGGPRTQYF.

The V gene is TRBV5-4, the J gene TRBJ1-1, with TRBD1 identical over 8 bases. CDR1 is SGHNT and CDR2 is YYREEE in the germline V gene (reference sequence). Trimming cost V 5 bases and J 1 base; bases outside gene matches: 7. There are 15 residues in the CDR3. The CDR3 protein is CASRSTGGWNTEAFF. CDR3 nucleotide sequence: TGTGCCAGCAGATCAACAGGGGGGTGGAACACTGAAGCTTTCTTT.

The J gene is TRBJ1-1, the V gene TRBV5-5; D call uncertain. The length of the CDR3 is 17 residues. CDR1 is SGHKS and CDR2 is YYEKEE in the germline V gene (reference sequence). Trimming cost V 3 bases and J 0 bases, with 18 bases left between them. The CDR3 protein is CASSSLLPWRLNTEAFF. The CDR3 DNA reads TGTGCCAGCAGCTCCTTACTTCCTTGGAGGCTGAACACTGAAGCTTTCTTT.

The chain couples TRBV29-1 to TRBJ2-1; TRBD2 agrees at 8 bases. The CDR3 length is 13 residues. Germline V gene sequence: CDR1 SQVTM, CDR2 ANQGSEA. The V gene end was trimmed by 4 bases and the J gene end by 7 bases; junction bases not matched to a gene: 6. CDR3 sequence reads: CSVVRAGENEQFF. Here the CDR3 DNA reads TGCAGCGTTGTTAGAGCGGGGGAAAATGAGCAGTTCTTC.

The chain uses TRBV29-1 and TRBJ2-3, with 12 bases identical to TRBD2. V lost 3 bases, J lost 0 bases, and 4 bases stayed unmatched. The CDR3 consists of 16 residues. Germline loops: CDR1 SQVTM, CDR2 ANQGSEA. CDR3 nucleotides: TGCAGCGTTGATTTAGGACTAGCGGGGAGCACAGATACGCAGTATTTT. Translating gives CSVDLGLAGSTDTQYF.

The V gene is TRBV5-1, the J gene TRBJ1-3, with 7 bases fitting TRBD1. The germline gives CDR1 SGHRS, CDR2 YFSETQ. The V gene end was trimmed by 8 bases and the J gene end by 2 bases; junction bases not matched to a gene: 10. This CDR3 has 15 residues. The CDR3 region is CASHNSGGAGNTIYF. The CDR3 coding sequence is TGCGCCAGTCACAACTCAGGGGGTGCTGGAAACACCATATATTTT.

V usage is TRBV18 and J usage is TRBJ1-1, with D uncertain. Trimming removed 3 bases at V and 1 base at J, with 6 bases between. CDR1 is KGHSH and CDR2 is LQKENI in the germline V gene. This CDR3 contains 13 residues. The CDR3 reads CASSPRENTEAFF. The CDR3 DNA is TGTGCCAGCTCACCCCGGGAGAACACTGAAGCTTTCTTT. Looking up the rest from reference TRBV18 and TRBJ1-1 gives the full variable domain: NAGVMQNPRHLVRRRGQEARLRCSPMKGHSHVYWYRQLPEEGLKFMVYLQKENIIDESGMPKERFSAEFPKEGPSILRIQQVVRGDSAAYFCASSPRENTEAFFGQGTRLTVV.

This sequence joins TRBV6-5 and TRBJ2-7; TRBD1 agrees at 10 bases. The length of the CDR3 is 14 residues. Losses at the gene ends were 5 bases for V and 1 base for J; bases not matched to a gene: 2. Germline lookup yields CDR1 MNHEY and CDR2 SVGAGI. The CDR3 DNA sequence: TGTGCCAGCAGTCGGACAGGGGGGTCCTACGAGCAGTACGTC. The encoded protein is CASSRTGGSYEQYV.

The CDR3 is CASGPRTGWNQPQHF. The CDR3 region has the DNA TGTGCCAGTGGTCCGAGGACAGGGTGGAATCAGCCCCAGCATTTT. V gene TRBV19 combines with J gene TRBJ1-5, with TRBD1 matching over 8 bases. Germline V CDR1 and CDR2: LNHDA, SQIVND (reference sequence). CDR3 size: 15 residues. Germline trimming cut 8 bases from V and 4 bases from J; bases unmatched to any gene: 10.

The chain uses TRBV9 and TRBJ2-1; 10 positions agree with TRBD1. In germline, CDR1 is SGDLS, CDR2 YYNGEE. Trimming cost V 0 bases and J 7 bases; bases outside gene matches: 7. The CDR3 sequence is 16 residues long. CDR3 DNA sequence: TGTGCCAGCAGCGTAGGGATCGGGACAGGGGTTAATGAGCAGTTCTTC. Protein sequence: CASSVGIGTGVNEQFF.

The CDR3 bases are TGTGCCAGCAGTTTAAGAGACGGCTATGGCTACACCTTC. Translated, it gives CASSLRDGYGYTF. V and J are TRBV27 and TRBJ1-2; no firm D call. The CDR3 is made up of 13 amino acids. Germline assignment: CDR1 MNHEY and CDR2 SMNVEV (reference sequence). The V end lost 2 bases, the J end lost 4 bases, and 8 bases lay between the germline ends.

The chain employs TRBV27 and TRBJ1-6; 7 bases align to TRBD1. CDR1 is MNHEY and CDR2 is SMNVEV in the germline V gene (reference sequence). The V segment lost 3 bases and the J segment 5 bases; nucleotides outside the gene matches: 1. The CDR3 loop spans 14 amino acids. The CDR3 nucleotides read TGTGCCAGCAGTTTGACAGGGCATAATTCACCCCTCCACTTT. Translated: CASSLTGHNSPLHF.

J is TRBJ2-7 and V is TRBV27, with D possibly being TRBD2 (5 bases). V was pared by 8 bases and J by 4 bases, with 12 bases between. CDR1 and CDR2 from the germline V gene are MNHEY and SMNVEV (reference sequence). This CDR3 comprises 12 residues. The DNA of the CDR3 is TGTGCCAGCCAAGGGCGAGGGTACGAGCAGTACTTC. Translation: CASQGRGYEQYF.

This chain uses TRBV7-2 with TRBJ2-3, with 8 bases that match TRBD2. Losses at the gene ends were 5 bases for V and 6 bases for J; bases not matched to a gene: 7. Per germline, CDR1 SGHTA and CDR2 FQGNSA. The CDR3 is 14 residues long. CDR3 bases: TGTGCCAGCAGCCCAGGACTAGCTGTTGATACGCAGTATTTT. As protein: CASSPGLAVDTQYF.

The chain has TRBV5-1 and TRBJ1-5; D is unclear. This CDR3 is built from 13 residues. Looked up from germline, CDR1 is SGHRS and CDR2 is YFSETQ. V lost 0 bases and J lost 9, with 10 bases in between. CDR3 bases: TGCGCCAGCAGCTTGGGCTATGGACGGCCCCAGCATTTT. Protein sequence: CASSLGYGRPQHF.

The CDR3 coding sequence is TGCAGCGTGGACGGACAGGGCTATGGCTACACCTTC. Translation: CSVDGQGYGYTF. The chain has TRBV29-1 and TRBJ1-2, with 8 bases lining up with TRBD1. This CDR3 contains 12 residues. V gave up 6 bases and J gave up 4 bases; unmatched junction bases: 4. The germline CDR1 and CDR2 sequences are SQVTM and ANQGSEA.

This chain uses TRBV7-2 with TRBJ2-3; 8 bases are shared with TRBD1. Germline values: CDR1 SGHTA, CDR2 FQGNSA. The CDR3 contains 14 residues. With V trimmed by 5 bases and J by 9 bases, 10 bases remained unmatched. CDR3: CASSPDRVQGTQYF. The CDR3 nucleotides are TGTGCCAGCAGCCCGGACAGGGTACAGGGCACGCAGTATTTT.

Here the CDR3 reads CASRTQTRNTEAFF. CDR3 nucleotide sequence: TGTGCCAGCAGGACGCAGACTCGGAACACTGAAGCTTTCTTT. The V gene is TRBV5-8, the J gene TRBJ1-1; D is undetermined. The V gene's germline CDR1 is SGHTS and CDR2 YDEGEE. Trimming pared 5 bases from V and 1 base from J, leaving 12 bases between. The CDR3 totals 14 residues.

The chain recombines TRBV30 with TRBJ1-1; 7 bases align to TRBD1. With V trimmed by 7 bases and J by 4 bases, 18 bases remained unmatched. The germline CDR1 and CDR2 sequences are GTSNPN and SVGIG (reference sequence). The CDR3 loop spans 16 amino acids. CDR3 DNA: TGTGCCTCCGCCGGGACAGCAATAGAGATGGGCACTGAAGCTTTCTTT. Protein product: CASAGTAIEMGTEAFF.

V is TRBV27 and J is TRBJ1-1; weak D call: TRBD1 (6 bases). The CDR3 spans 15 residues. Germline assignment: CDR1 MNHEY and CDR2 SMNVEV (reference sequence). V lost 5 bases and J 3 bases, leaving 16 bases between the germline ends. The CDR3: CASSHYRDTHTEAFF. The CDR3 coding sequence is TGTGCCAGCAGTCACTACCGGGACACTCACACTGAAGCTTTCTTT.

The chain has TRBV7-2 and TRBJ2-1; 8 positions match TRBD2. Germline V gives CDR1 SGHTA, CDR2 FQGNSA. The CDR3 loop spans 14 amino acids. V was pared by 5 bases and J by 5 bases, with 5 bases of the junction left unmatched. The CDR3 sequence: CASSPPGLDNEQFF. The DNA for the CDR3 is TGTGCCAGCAGCCCCCCGGGACTAGACAATGAGCAGTTCTTC.

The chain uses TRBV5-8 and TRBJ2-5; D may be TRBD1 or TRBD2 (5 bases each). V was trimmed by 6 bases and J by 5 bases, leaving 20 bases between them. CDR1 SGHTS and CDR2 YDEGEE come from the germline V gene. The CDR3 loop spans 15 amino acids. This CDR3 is CASTWVRGPGETQYF. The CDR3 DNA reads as TGTGCCAGCACATGGGTCCGGGGCCCAGGGGAGACCCAGTACTTC.

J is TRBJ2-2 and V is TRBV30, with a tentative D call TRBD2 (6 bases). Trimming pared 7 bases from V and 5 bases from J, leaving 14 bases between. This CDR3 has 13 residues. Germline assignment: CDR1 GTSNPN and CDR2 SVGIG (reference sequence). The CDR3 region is CAFGTPGTGELFF. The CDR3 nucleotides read TGTGCCTTCGGGACTCCCGGGACCGGGGAGCTGTTTTTT.

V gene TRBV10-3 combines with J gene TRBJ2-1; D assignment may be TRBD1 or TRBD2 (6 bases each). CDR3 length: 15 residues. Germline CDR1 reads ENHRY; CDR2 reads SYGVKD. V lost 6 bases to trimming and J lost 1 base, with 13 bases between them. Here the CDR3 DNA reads TGTGCCATCAGCCCGGGGGCGAGGTCCTACAATGAGCAGTTCTTC. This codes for CAISPGARSYNEQFF.

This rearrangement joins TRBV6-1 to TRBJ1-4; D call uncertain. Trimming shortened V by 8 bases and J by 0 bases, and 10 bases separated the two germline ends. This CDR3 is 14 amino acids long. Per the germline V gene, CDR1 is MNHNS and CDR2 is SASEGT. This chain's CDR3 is CASARESTNEKLFF. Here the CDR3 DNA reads TGTGCCAGCGCCCGGGAGTCAACTAATGAAAAACTGTTTTTT.

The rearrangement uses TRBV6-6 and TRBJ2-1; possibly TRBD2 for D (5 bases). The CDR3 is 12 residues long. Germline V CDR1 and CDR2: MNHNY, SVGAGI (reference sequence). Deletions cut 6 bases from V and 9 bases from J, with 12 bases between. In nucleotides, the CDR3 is TGTGCCAGCAGAGACACGGCGGGTGAGCAGTTCTTC. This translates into CASRDTAGEQFF.